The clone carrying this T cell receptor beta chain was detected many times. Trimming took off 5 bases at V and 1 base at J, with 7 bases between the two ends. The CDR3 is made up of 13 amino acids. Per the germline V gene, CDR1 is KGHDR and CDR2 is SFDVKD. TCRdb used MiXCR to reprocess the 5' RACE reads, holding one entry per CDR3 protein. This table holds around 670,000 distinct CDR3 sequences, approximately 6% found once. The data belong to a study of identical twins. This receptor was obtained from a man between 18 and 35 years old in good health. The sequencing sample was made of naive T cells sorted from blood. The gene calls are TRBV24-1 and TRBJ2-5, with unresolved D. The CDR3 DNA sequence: TGTGCCACCAGTGGGCCATCCCAAGAGACCCAGTACTTC. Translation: CATSGPSQETQYF.